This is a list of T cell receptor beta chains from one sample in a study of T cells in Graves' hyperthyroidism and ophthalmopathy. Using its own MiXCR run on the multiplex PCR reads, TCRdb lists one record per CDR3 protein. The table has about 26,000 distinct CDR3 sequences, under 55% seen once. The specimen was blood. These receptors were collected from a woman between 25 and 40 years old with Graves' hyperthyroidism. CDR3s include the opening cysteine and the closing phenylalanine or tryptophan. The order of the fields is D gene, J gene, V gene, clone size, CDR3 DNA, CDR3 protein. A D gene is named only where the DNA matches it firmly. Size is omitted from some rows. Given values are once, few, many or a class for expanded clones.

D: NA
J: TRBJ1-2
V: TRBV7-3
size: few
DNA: TGTGCCAGCAGCTCACCAGGGTTAGGAGGCTACACCTTC
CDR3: CASSSPGLGGYTF

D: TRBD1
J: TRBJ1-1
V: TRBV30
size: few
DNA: TGTGCCTGGAGACACGGGGACAGAAACACTGAAGCTTTCTTT
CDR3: CAWRHGDRNTEAFF

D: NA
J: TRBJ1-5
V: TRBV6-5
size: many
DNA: TGTGCCAGCACCGAGGGAGCGGGTCAGCCCCAGCATTTT
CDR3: CASTEGAGQPQHF

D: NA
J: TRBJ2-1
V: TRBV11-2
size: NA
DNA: TGTGTCAGCGGCTTAATTTTTAGGAGGGAGCAGTTCTTC
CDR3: CVSGLIFRREQFF

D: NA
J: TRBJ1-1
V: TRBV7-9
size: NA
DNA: TGTGCCAGCAGCTCGAGAAAGGGCACTGAAGCCTTCTTT
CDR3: CASSSRKGTEAFF

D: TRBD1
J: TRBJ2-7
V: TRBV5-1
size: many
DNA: TGCGCCAGCAGAGGGGGCCTCAGGGTTCCCAGTCGCGAGCAGTACTTC
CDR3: CASRGGLRVPSREQYF

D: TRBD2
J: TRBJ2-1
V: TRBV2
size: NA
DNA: TGTGCCAGCAGGAGAGAAGGGACAGGACTAGCGGAAGACAATGAGCAGTTCTTC
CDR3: CASRREGTGLAEDNEQFF

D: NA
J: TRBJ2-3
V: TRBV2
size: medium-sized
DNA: TGTGCCAGCAATAGGGGATTCCTCACAGATACGCAGTATTTT
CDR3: CASNRGFLTDTQYF

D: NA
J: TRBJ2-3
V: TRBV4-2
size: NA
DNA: TGTGCCAGCAGCCAAGATATGGGTTGGACCGTCGCCGAGCAGTATTTT
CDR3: CASSQDMGWTVAEQYF

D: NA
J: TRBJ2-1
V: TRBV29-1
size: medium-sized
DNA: TGCAGCGTTACCGGCGGGGACAATGAGCAGTTCTTC
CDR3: CSVTGGDNEQFF

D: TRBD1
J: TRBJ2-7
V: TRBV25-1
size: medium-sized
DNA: TGTGCCAGCAGTGAATTAGGGACAGGTCCCTCCGAGCAGTACTTC
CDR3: CASSELGTGPSEQYF

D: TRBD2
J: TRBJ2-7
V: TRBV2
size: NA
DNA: TGTGCCAGCAGTCCCGGACTAGCGGGAGTATCCGTCCGCTACGAGCAGTACTTC
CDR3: CASSPGLAGVSVRYEQYF

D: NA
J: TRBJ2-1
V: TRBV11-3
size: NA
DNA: TGTGCCAGCAGCTTATCTAGGGGGAGGGACAATGAGCAGTTCTTC
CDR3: CASSLSRGRDNEQFF

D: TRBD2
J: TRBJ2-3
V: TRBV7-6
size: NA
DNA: TGTGCCAGCAGCTTAACCGTCTCTAGCGGTAGCACAGATACGCAGTATTTT
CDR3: CASSLTVSSGSTDTQYF

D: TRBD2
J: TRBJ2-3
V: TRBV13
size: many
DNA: TGTGCCAGCAGCTTCGGCGGTAGCGGGGTGGATACGCAGTATTTT
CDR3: CASSFGGSGVDTQYF

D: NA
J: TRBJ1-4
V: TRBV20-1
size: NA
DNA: TGCAGTGCTAGACGGGGGATGACAGAAAAACTGTTTTTT
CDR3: CSARRGMTEKLFF

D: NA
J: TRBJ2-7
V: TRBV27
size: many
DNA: TGTGCCAGGAGTACCTTTCCCAGGGAGGTATACGAGCAGTACTTC
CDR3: CARSTFPREVYEQYF

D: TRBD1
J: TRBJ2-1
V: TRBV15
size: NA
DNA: TGTGCCACCAGCAGAGATCCAGGGGGACGGTATGAGCAGTTCTTC
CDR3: CATSRDPGGRYEQFF

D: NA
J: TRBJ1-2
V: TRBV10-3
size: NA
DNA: TGTGCCCCCCCACGGGTAAGGCCTGGCTACACCTTC
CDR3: CAPPRVRPGYTF

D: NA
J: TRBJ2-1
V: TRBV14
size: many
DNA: TGTGCCAGCAGTCGCTACAATGAGCAGTTCTTC
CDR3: CASSRYNEQFF

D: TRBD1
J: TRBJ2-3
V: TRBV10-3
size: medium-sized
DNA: TGTGCCATCAGCTCCGGGACAGGGGTGAGAGATACGCAGTATTTT
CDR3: CAISSGTGVRDTQYF

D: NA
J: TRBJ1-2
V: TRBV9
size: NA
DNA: TGTGCCAGTAGCGCCGGGGCGGATGGCTACGCCTTC
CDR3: CASSAGADGYAF

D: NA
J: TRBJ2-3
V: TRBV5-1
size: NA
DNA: TGCGCCAGCAGCGAGACGATACAAAGCACAGATACGCAGTATTTT
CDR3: CASSETIQSTDTQYF

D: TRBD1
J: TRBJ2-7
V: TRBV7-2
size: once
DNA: TGTGCCAGCAGCTTACAAGGACAGGGAGCCTACGAGCAGTACTTC
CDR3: CASSLQGQGAYEQYF

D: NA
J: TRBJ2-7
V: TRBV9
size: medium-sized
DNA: TGTGCCAGCAGCGCCGAGGGGGGCTACGAGCAGTACTTC
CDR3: CASSAEGGYEQYF

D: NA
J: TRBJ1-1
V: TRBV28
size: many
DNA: TGTGCCAGCGTCGGGGGCAACTTGGCTGAAGCTTTCTTT
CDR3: CASVGGNLAEAFF

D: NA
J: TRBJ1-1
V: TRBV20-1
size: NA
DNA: TGCAGTGCTAGAACTAGCGGGAACACTGAAGCTTTCTTT
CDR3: CSARTSGNTEAFF

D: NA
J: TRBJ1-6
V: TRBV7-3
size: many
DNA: TGTGCCAGCAGCTTAACAGGGGCTGGGTCACCCCTCCACTTT
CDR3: CASSLTGAGSPLHF

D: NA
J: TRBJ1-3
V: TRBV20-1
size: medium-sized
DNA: TGCAGTGCTAGAGGGGGGGCAGGAAACACCATATATTTT
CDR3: CSARGGAGNTIYF

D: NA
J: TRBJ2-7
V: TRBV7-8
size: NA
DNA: TGTGCCAGCAGCTCCGACCTTGGATCCTACGAGCAGTACTTC
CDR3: CASSSDLGSYEQYF

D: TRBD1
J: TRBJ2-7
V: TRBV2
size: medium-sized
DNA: TGTGCCAGCAGTGAAGGCAGGGGGCCTACCTACGAGCAGTACTTC
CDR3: CASSEGRGPTYEQYF

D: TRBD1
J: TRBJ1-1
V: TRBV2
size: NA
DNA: TGTGCCAGCAATGGCCGACAGGGAGGTATGAACACTGAAGCTTTCTTT
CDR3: CASNGRQGGMNTEAFF

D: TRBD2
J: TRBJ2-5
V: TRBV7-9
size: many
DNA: TGTGCCAGCAGCCGTAGTGGCGGGGGGGGACAAGAGACCCAGTACTTC
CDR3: CASSRSGGGGQETQYF

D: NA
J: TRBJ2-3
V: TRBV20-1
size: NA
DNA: TGCAGTGCTAGTACGGCTAGCGGCACAGATACGCAGTATTTT
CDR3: CSASTASGTDTQYF

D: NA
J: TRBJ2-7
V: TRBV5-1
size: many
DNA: TGCGCCAGCAGACAAGGGCTGCCCGGAGGGGAGCAGTACTTC
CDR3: CASRQGLPGGEQYF

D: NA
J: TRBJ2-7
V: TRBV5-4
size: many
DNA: TGTGCCAGCAGCGGGGGGCCGATCTCCTACGAGCAGTACTTC
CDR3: CASSGGPISYEQYF

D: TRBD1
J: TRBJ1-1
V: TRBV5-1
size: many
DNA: TGCGCCAGCAGCTGGCAACCCGGACAGGGGGCTTCTGAAGCTTTCTTT
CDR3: CASSWQPGQGASEAFF

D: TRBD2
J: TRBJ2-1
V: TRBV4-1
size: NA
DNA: TGCGCCAGCAGCACAGTAGCATGGACTAGCGGGAATGAGCAGTTCTTC
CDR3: CASSTVAWTSGNEQFF

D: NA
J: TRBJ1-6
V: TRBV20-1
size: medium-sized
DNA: TGCAGTGCTGTGTCATATAATTCACCCCTCCACTTT
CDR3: CSAVSYNSPLHF

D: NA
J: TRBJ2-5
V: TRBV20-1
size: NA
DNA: TGCAGTGCTAGTCCCTCCCTTGGAAACAGGCAAGAGACCCAGTACTTC
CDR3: CSASPSLGNRQETQYF

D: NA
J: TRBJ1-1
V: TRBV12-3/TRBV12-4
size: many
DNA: TGTGCCAGCAGTTTAGGCGGGAACACTGAAGCTTTCTTT
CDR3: CASSLGGNTEAFF

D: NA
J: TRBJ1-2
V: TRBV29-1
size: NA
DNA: TGCAGCGTTGAAGAGCTCAGGGGTAATGGCTACACCTTC
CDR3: CSVEELRGNGYTF

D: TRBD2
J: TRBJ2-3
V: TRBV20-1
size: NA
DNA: TGCAGTGCCCAGAGAGAGAGCGGGGTAAATACGCAGTATTTT
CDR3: CSAQRESGVNTQYF

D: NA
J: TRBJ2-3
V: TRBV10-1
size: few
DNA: TGCGCCAGCAGTTCAAATCAAGGAACGGATACGCAGTATTTT
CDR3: CASSSNQGTDTQYF

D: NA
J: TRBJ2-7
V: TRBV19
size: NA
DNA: TGTGCCAGTAGTATAGGATTCCGATCCTACGAGCAGTACTTC
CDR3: CASSIGFRSYEQYF

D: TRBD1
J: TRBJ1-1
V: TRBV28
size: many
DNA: TGTGCCAGCAGTTTATATTTCTCTGGGACAGTGAACACTGAAGCTTTCTTT
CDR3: CASSLYFSGTVNTEAFF

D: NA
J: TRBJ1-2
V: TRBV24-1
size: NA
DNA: TGTGCCACCAGTGATGAGTACTATGGCTACACCTTC
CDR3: CATSDEYYGYTF

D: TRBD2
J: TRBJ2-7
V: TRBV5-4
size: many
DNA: TGTGCCAGCAGCTTGTCTAGCGGGAGGGCCCACGAGCAGTACTTC
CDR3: CASSLSSGRAHEQYF

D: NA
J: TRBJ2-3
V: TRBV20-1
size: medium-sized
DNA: TGCAGTGCGGGAGGAGAAGATACGCAGTATTTT
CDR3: CSAGGEDTQYF

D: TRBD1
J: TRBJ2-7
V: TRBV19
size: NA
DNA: TGTGCCAGTACGGGGGGACAGGGGTTGAACGAGCAGTACTTC
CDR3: CASTGGQGLNEQYF

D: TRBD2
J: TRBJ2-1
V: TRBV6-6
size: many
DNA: TGTGCCAGCAGTTCCCCCCGACTAGCGGGAGATAACAATGAGCAGTTCTTC
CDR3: CASSSPRLAGDNNEQFF

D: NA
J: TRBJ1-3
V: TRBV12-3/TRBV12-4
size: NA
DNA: TGTGCCAGCAGTTTCGTTGGAAACACCATATATTTT
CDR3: CASSFVGNTIYF

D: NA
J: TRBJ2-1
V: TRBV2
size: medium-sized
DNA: TGTGCCAGCAGTGTCACTAGCCCCTACGATGAGCAGTTCTTC
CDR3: CASSVTSPYDEQFF

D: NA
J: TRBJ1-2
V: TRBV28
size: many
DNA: TGTGCCAGCAGTTTAGCCGGGGCGCCCTTTGGCTACACCTTC
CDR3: CASSLAGAPFGYTF

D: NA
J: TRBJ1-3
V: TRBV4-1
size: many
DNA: TGCGCCAGCAGCCAACTCGACCTTGGGTTCTCTGGAAACACCATATATTTT
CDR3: CASSQLDLGFSGNTIYF

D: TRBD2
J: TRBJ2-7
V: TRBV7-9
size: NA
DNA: TGTGCCAGCACCGGGACTAGCGCGTTCGAGCAGTACTTC
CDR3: CASTGTSAFEQYF

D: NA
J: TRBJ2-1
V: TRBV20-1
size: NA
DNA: TGCAGTGCCCTAGGACAGCTCAATGAGCAGTTCTTC
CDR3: CSALGQLNEQFF